Described below is a single T cell receptor (beta chain) sequence and its context. What it binds is unknown. Here immunoSEQ multiplex PCR was the method, and the copy in TCRdb shows in-frame clones only, minus some. The sample holds around 70,000 clones, 70% to 90% seen once. These data originate in a study of OX40 agonist ivuxolimab in advanced cancers. Across the whole study: Every patient in dose escalation had hepatocellular carcinoma, melanoma, renal cell or head and neck cancer. General study points: People who partly responded at 0.1-3.0 mg/kg had some of the least clonal expansion seen. The study observed clonal expansion of CD4+ and CD8+ blood T cells by week 6 at 0.1 to 3.0 mg/kg.

Germline V lookup: CDR1 MRHNA, CDR2 SNTAGT. CDR3 length: 15 amino acids. After removal of 4 bases from V and 0 bases from J, the junction contained 4 bases not matched to a gene. The receptor's source is an adult with an advanced solid tumor such as melanoma, head and neck, liver or kidney cancer. Specimen: CD4+ or CD8+ T cells sorted from blood, collected in a trial of the OX40 agonist ivuxolimab. The chain combines TRBV6-4 with TRBJ2-3, with 7 bases lining up with TRBD2. This CDR3 is CASSVSAGSTDTQYF. DNA of the CDR3: TGTGCCAGCAGTGTCTCAGCGGGGAGCACAGATACGCAGTATTTT.